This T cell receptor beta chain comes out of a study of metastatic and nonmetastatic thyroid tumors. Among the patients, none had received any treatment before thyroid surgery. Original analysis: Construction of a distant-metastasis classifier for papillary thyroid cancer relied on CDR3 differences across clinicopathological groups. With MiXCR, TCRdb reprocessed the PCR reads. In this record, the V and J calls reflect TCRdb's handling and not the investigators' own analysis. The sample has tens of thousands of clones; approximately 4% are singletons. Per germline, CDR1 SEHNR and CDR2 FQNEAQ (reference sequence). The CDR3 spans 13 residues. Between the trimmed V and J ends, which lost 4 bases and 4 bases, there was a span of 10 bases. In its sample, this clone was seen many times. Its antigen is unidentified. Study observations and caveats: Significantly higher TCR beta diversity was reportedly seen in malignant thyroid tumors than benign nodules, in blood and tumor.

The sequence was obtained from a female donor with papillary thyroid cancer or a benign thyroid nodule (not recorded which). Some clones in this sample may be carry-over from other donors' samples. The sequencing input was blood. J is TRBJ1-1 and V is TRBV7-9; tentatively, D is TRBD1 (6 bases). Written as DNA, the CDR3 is TGTGCCAGCAGCTACTACAGGGCCACTGAAGCTTTCTTT. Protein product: CASSYYRATEAFF.